This T cell receptor beta chain is drawn from a study of blood T cell repertoires in COVID-19. Study background: Acute and convalescent COVID-19 samples came from the United States, Italy and Spain. The analysed material was cDNA or gDNA that came from T cells, B-cell-depleted T cells, or PBMCs.

The V gene end was trimmed by 9 bases and the J gene end by 7 bases; junction bases not matched to a gene: 12. Germline assignment: CDR1 MNHEY and CDR2 SVGAGI. The CDR3 consists of 15 residues. As processed by the authors: Scientists estimated how many nucleated cells there were by amplifying reference gene primers. Only in-frame clones appear in the TCRdb table, and some are missing; sequencing was by immunoSEQ multiplex PCR. Clone size and the V and J calls come from that table; the DNA yielded D and trimming. The data show fewer than 95,000 clones, 89% seen once. The chain joins TRBV6-5 to TRBJ1-6, with 7 bases that match TRBD1. The TCR comes from a man between 50 and 59 years old with acute or convalescent COVID-19. Specimen: peripheral blood. The CDR3 sequence: CASSSGQGENSPLHF. The CDR3 bases are TGTGCCAGTTCATCCGGCCAGGGGGAAAATTCACCCCTCCACTTT.